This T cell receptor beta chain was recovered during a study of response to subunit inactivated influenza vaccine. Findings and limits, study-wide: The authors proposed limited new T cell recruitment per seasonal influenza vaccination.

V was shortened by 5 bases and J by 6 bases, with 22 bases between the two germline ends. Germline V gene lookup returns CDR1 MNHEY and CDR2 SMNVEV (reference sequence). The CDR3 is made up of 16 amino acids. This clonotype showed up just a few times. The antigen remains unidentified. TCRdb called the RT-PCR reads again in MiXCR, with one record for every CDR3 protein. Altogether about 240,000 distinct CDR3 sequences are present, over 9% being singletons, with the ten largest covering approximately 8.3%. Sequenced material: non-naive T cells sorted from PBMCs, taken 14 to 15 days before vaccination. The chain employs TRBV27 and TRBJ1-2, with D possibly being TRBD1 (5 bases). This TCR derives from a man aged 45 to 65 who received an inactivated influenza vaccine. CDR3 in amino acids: CASSRIGLRGGDGYTF. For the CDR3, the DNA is TGTGCCAGCAGTCGTATCGGGTTACGGGGCGGGGATGGCTACACCTTC.